The clone carrying this TCR beta chain was seen a handful of times. V dropped 1 base and J dropped 9; count of bases not matched to a gene: 9. The germline gives CDR1 MNHNS, CDR2 SASEGT. The CDR3 covers 16 residues. This sample was included in a study of regulatory T cells in long-lasting Graves disease. Time point noted: newly diagnosed GD, antithyroid drugs for less than 3 months. PBMCs were the source of the RNA used for TCR sequencing. Relying on iRepertoire HTBI primers and Arm-PCR of CDR3 regions, the team built TCR beta libraries. Each CDR3 protein gets one entry after TCRdb re-called the multiplex PCR reads with MiXCR. Of over 350,000 distinct CDR3 sequences in the sample, 14% were seen once. The same sample was also studied in work on T cells in Graves' hyperthyroidism and ophthalmopathy.

The chain couples TRBV6-1 to TRBJ2-4; TRBD1 matches 10 bases. The source of this sequence is a woman in her forties or fifties with Graves disease. Specimen: peripheral blood mononuclear cells (PBMCs), collected at new diagnosis, from a patient treated with antithyroid drugs. The CDR3 DNA reads TGTGCCAGCAGTGAAGTGCGCGGGACAGGGGAGGCCATTCAGTACTTC. Translating it yields CASSEVRGTGEAIQYF.